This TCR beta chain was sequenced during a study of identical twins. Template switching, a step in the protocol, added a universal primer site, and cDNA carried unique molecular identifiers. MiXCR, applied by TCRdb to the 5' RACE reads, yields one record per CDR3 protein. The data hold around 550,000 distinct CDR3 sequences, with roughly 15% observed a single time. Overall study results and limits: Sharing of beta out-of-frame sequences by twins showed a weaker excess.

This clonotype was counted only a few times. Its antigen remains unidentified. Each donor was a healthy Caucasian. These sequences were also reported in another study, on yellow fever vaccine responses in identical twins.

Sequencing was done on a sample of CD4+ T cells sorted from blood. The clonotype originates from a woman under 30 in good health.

DNA of the CDR3: TGTGCCAGCAGTCCGCTTCGAGGCCCTGAGACCCAGTACTTC. This codes for CASSPLRGPETQYF. This chain connects TRBV12-3 or TRBV12-4 to TRBJ2-5; no definite D call. Trimming removed 5 bases from V and 5 bases from J, with 15 bases in between. CDR3 length: 14 residues.